Shown below are 13 T cell receptor beta chains from a single sample sequenced in a study of blood T cell repertoires in COVID-19. Repertoires were generated with immunoSEQ multiplex PCR, while TCRdb's copy carries only in-frame clones and drops some. This table has under 300,000 clones, just under 90% appearing once. The sample consisted of PBMCs or T cells enriched from blood (not recorded which). Receptors originate from a woman aged 55-69 years who had recovered from COVID-19.

The chain recombines TRBV24-1 with TRBJ2-5; 7 bases are a match to TRBD2. The CDR3 runs to 16 residues. Trimming took 3 bases from V and 4 from J; bases not matched to a gene: 10. Germline CDR1 KGHDR, CDR2 SFDVKD. CDR3 amino acids: CATSDGAPAGVETQYF. CDR3 sequence (DNA): TGTGCCACCAGTGATGGGGCGCCTGCGGGAGTAGAGACCCAGTACTTC.

Comment on this clone: An end of the junction differs from the germline gene, which may be a read error. The V call is TRBV7-7, the J call TRBJ2-1; D possibly corresponds to TRBD2 (6 bases). The germline gives CDR1 SSHAT, CDR2 FNYEAQ (reference sequence). This CDR3 spans 14 amino acids. The CDR3 sequence: CASSLAASGNEQFF. In DNA form, the CDR3 reads TGTGCTAGCAGCTTAGCTGCCAGCGGGAATGAGCAGTTCTTC.

The genes are TRBV3-1 (or the pseudogene TRBV3-2) and TRBJ1-2; 7 nucleotides agree with TRBD1. The germline V gene has CDR1 LGHDT and CDR2 YNNKEL (reference sequence). V gave up 3 bases and J gave up 0 bases; unmatched junction bases: 4. The length of the CDR3 is 15 residues. The CDR3 protein is CASSHRGQANYGYTF. Written as DNA, the CDR3 is TGTGCCAGCAGCCACCGCGGACAGGCTAACTATGGCTACACCTTC.

The J gene is TRBJ1-1, the V gene TRBV6-5; maybe TRBD1 (6 bases). The CDR3 length is 15 residues. V was trimmed by 0 bases and J by 3 bases, leaving 11 bases between them. Germline V gene data show CDR1 as MNHEY and CDR2 as SVGAGI. The DNA for the CDR3 is TGTGCCAGCAGTTACTCGGGCAGACAGGACACTGAAGCTTTCTTT. The encoded protein is CASSYSGRQDTEAFF.

The rearrangement uses TRBV15 and TRBJ1-1; D remains ambiguous. The CDR3 covers 15 residues. Germline values: CDR1 LNHNV, CDR2 YYDKDF (reference sequence). Trimming shortened V by 3 bases and J by 4 bases, and 15 bases separated the two germline ends. Written as DNA, the CDR3 is TGTGCCACCAGCAGCGGGAATAGGGAGTCCACTGAAGCTTTCTTT. It specifies CATSSGNRESTEAFF.

J is TRBJ1-1 and V is TRBV11-1; weak D call: TRBD1 (5 bases). The CDR3 is made up of 14 amino acids. V was clipped by 5 bases and J by 0 bases, with 10 bases between them. CDR1 is SGHAT and CDR2 is FQDESV in the germline V gene (reference sequence). Here the CDR3 DNA reads TGTGCCAGCAGCCCCCGGGGGTTGAACACTGAAGCTTTCTTT. As protein: CASSPRGLNTEAFF.

The chain recombines TRBV6-5 with TRBJ1-2; a possible D gene is TRBD1 (6 bases). CDR3 length equals 15 residues. Trimming cost V 11 bases and J 0 bases, with 19 bases left between them. Germline CDR1 MNHEY, CDR2 SVGAGI. The CDR3 is CASYRGGSANYGYTF. The CDR3 bases are TGTGCCTCATATAGGGGGGGGTCAGCTAACTATGGCTACACCTTC.

The chain uses TRBV5-1 and TRBJ2-3; D remains unclear. CDR1 and CDR2 (germline): SGHRS, YFSETQ. The CDR3 contains 15 residues. Trimming removed 1 base from V and 2 bases from J, with 11 bases in between. The CDR3 DNA reads as TGCGCCAGCAGCTTGAGAGGAGTCCCCACAGATACGCAGTATTTT. It specifies CASSLRGVPTDTQYF.

CDR3 residues: CASSLGGGREYNSPLHF. The CDR3 region has the DNA TGTGCCAGCAGCTTGGGTGGGGGCAGGGAGTATAATTCACCCCTCCACTTT. This rearrangement joins TRBV5-4 to TRBJ1-6; tentative D call: TRBD1 (6 bases). The germline V and J ends were trimmed by 0 bases and 4 bases, with 14 bases remaining between them. From germline, CDR1 is SGHNT and CDR2 YYREEE (reference sequence). This CDR3 is 17 amino acids long.

This chain links TRBV7-2 with TRBJ1-1, with 7 bases lining up with TRBD1. The ends lost 5 bases at V and 4 bases at J; junction bases unmatched: 10. The length of the CDR3 is 15 residues. The germline V gene encodes CDR1 SGHTA and CDR2 FQGNSA. The CDR3 bases are TGTGCCAGCAGCCCTAATCGGGGACAGTTCACTGAAGCTTTCTTT. It translates to CASSPNRGQFTEAFF.

In this sample, this clone turned up a few times. The chain is built from TRBV6-5 and TRBJ1-1; 7 nucleotides align to TRBD1. The V gene's germline CDR1 is MNHEY and CDR2 SVGAGI. The V and J ends lost 6 bases and 1 base, in that order; junction bases with no gene match: 2. The CDR3 extends over 13 amino acids. In nucleotides, the CDR3 is TGTGCCAGCAGGGGACAGCCGAACACTGAAGCTTTCTTT. Its translation: CASRGQPNTEAFF.

This chain links TRBV6-2 or TRBV6-3 with TRBJ2-7; TRBD2 matches 9 bases. CDR3 length equals 17 residues. V lost 5 bases and J lost 2; bases outside the gene matches: 13. CDR1 and CDR2 (germline): MNHEY, SVGEGT. This CDR3 is CASSNPPGREGTYEQYF. The CDR3 bases are TGTGCCAGCAGTAATCCCCCGGGGCGGGAGGGAACCTACGAGCAGTACTTC.

J is TRBJ2-4 and V is TRBV5-1; TRBD1 aligns across 10 bases. The CDR3 is made up of 14 amino acids. V trimming: 2 bases; J trimming: 8 bases; junction bases outside the gene matches: 4. From germline, CDR1 is SGHRS and CDR2 YFSETQ. CDR3 nucleotides: TGCGCCAGCAGCTTCTCCGGGACAGGGGACATTCAGTACTTC. Translated: CASSFSGTGDIQYF.